Shown below are 31 T cell receptor beta chains from a single sample sequenced in a study of cytomegalovirus exposure and HLA in healthy donors. Primers included in the PCR were 60 Vbeta and 13 Jbeta primers. Profiled with immunoSEQ multiplex PCR; TCRdb holds only in-frame clones, not every one. Of some 160,000 clones listed, 76% are singletons. The sample consisted of PBMCs. These receptors were collected from a woman in her thirties or forties in good health and CMV-seronegative.

The rearrangement links TRBV2 to TRBJ2-5; 10 nucleotides match TRBD2. Germline CDR1 is SNHLY and CDR2 is FYNNEI. Trimming cost V 0 bases and J 1 base; bases outside gene matches: 5. The CDR3 is 17 amino acids. CDR3 region: CASSEAASGGLQETQYF. Here the CDR3 DNA reads TGTGCCAGCAGTGAAGCCGCTAGCGGGGGCCTCCAAGAGACCCAGTACTTC.

In its sample, this clone was seen once. The chain combines TRBV4-1 with TRBJ1-2; D is possibly TRBD1 (5 bases). CDR3 length: 15 amino acids. The germline CDR1 and CDR2 sequences are MGHRA and YSYEKL. V lost 4 bases and J lost 3, with 15 bases in between. CDR3 DNA: TGCGCCAGCAGCCTTCGGAGGGGCGAGGACTATGGCTACACCTTC. This encodes CASSLRRGEDYGYTF.

The chain carries TRBV9 and TRBJ2-2; D uncertain. Trimming removed 1 base from V and 1 base from J, with 2 bases in between. The CDR3 is 13 residues long. The germline CDR1 and CDR2 sequences are SGDLS and YYNGEE. The CDR3 spells CASSVQNTGELFF. The DNA of the CDR3 is TGTGCCAGCAGCGTACAGAACACCGGGGAGCTGTTTTTT.

This clone was recorded once. This chain uses TRBV6-1 with TRBJ2-2; D unresolved. The V end was cut by 6 bases, the J end by 2 bases, with 7 bases between. This CDR3 comprises 13 residues. Germline CDR1 MNHNS, CDR2 SASEGT. CDR3 DNA: TGTGCCAGCAGACCGAGAAACACCGGGGAGCTGTTTTTT. Translated: CASRPRNTGELFF.

V usage is TRBV10-3 and J usage is TRBJ2-1; D might be TRBD1 (6 bases). Trimming stripped 7 bases from V and 7 bases from J, with 32 bases between. The CDR3 is 19 residues long. From germline, CDR1 is ENHRY and CDR2 SYGVKD. CDR3 protein: CAITGTTGPGTVSTNEQFF. CDR3 bases: TGTGCCATCACCGGAACAACAGGGCCAGGAACGGTCTCCACAAATGAGCAGTTCTTC.

The J gene is TRBJ2-1, the V gene TRBV28; 7 bases fit TRBD2. CDR1 is MDHEN, CDR2 SYDVKM, per germline. This CDR3 region has 14 residues. The ends lost 7 bases at V and 4 bases at J; junction bases unmatched: 7. CDR3 sequence (DNA): TGTGCCAGCAAGGAGGGACTAACTTACAATGAGCAGTTCTTC. Encoded protein: CASKEGLTYNEQFF.

This clone was counted between two and nine times. This chain joins TRBV27 and TRBJ1-4; 9 bases match TRBD1. Trimming cost V 5 bases and J 6 bases; bases outside gene matches: 7. The germline V gene has CDR1 MNHEY and CDR2 SMNVEV (reference sequence). The CDR3 extends over 15 amino acids. The CDR3 DNA reads as TGTGCCAGCAGTATCCGGGACAGGGAGGATGAAAAACTGTTTTTT. Translation: CASSIRDREDEKLFF.

This clone was seen once. The CDR3 DNA follows: TGTGCCAGCAGTTGGACAGGGAGATTAGATACGCAGTATTTT. Residues: CASSWTGRLDTQYF. The chain combines TRBV28 with TRBJ2-3; 8 nucleotides line up with TRBD1. Germline lookup yields CDR1 MDHEN and CDR2 SYDVKM. The CDR3 extends over 14 amino acids. V trimming: 4 bases; J trimming: 5 bases; junction bases outside the gene matches: 5. Full variable domain (missing parts from reference TRBV28 and TRBJ2-3): DVKVTQSSRYLVKRTGEKVFLECVQDMDHENMFWYRQDPGLGLRLIYFSYDVKMKEKGDIPEGYSVSREKKERFSLILESASTNQTSMYLCASSWTGRLDTQYFGPGTRLTVL.

The J gene is TRBJ1-4, the V gene TRBV4-2, with 7 bases that match TRBD1. This CDR3 has 15 residues. Germline V lookup: CDR1 LGHNA, CDR2 YNFKEQ. The junction had 7 bases not matched to a gene; V was cut back by 2 bases and J by 7 bases. CDR3 nucleotides: TGTGCCAGCAGCCAACAGACAGGGCAAGGTGAAAAACTGTTTTTT. Translated, it gives CASSQQTGQGEKLFF.

The chain has TRBV25-1 and TRBJ2-3; TRBD2 might be the D (5 bases). The V and J ends lost 4 bases and 2 bases respectively, with 10 bases between them. The CDR3 totals 14 residues. Per the germline V gene, CDR1 is MGHDK and CDR2 is SYGVNS. For the CDR3, the DNA is TGTGCCAGCAGTGGATTCCGGGACACAGATACGCAGTATTTT. This sequence encodes CASSGFRDTDTQYF.

Details on this clone: Mismatch with germline at one junction end may stem from a read error. The J gene is TRBJ1-1, the V gene TRBV7-9; TRBD1 aligns across 9 bases. The CDR3 is 15 amino acids. Per germline, CDR1 SEHNR and CDR2 FQNEAQ (reference sequence). CDR3 in amino acids: CSSSYSRTGGFEAFF. The CDR3 region has the DNA TGTTCCAGCAGTTACTCCCGAACAGGGGGCTTTGAAGCTTTCTTT. Together with reference TRBV7-9 and TRBJ1-1, the CDR3 gives the full variable domain: DTGVSQNPRHKITKRGQNVTFRCDPISEHNRLYWYRQTLGQGPEFLTYFQNEAQLEKSRLLSDRFSAERPKGSFSTLEIQRTEQGDSAMYLCSSSYSRTGGFEAFFGQGTRLTVV.

The J gene is TRBJ2-3, the V gene TRBV7-9; the match to TRBD2 covers 7 bases. In germline, CDR1 is SEHNR, CDR2 FQNEAQ (reference sequence). J gave up 3 bases and V 3 bases, and 9 bases lay outside the gene matches. This CDR3 contains 16 residues. The CDR3 nucleotides read TGTGCCAGCAGCTTCGCCAACGAGGGAGGGACAGATACGCAGTATTTT. As protein: CASSFANEGGTDTQYF.

To note about this clone: A much larger clone sits a single nucleotide away, making a read error possible. The gene calls are TRBV5-6 and TRBJ1-1; 9 nucleotides align to TRBD1. V shed 6 bases, J shed 7 bases, and the junction held 4 bases outside the gene matches. The CDR3 contains 12 residues. The germline CDR1 and CDR2 sequences are SGHDT and YYEEEE. Here the CDR3 reads CASNRQGGEAFF. Written as DNA, the CDR3 is TGTGCCAGCAACCGACAGGGGGGTGAAGCTTTCTTT.

The chain carries TRBV28 and TRBJ1-3, with 7 bases matching TRBD1. J was trimmed by 3 bases and V by 6 bases; bases with no gene match: 5. This CDR3 has 14 amino acids. CDR1 MDHEN and CDR2 SYDVKM come from the germline V gene. The CDR3 loop reads CASRYRGGGNTIYF. In nucleotides, the CDR3 is TGTGCCAGCAGGTACAGGGGAGGTGGAAACACCATATATTTT. The full variable domain, its missing parts supplied by reference TRBV28 and TRBJ1-3, is DVKVTQSSRYLVKRTGEKVFLECVQDMDHENMFWYRQDPGLGLRLIYFSYDVKMKEKGDIPEGYSVSREKKERFSLILESASTNQTSMYLCASRYRGGGNTIYFGEGSWLTVV.

In this sample, this clone turned up once. The chain has TRBV7-9 and TRBJ2-7, with TRBD1 identical over 8 bases. V was clipped by 1 base and J by 5 bases; unmatched bases: 4. The CDR3 spans 14 residues. CDR1 and CDR2 from the germline V gene are SEHNR and FQNEAQ (reference sequence). For the CDR3, the DNA is TGTGCCAGCAGCTTAGTGGACAGGGCCCACGAGCAGTACTTC. Translation: CASSLVDRAHEQYF.

J is TRBJ2-1 and V is TRBV7-9; a possible D gene is TRBD1 (7 bases). CDR1 and CDR2 from the germline V gene are SEHNR and FQNEAQ (reference sequence). V lost 0 bases, J lost 10 bases, and 16 bases lay in between. CDR3 size: 15 residues. The CDR3 region is CASSLALSRGEEQFF. The CDR3 DNA reads TGTGCCAGCAGCTTAGCATTATCCAGGGGGGAGGAGCAGTTCTTC.

V usage is TRBV6-4 and J usage is TRBJ2-2; 14 bases match TRBD2. CDR1 is MRHNA, CDR2 SNTAGT, per germline. This CDR3 is built from 18 residues. The J segment lost 3 bases and the V segment lost 4 bases, leaving 7 bases of the junction unmatched. DNA for the CDR3: TGTGCCAGCAGTGCCACGACTAGCGGGGGGGACCACACCGGGGAGCTGTTTTTT. Amino acids: CASSATTSGGDHTGELFF.

The chain is built from TRBV15 and TRBJ1-4, with D perhaps TRBD1 (6 bases). The CDR3 totals 17 residues. V lost 0 bases to trimming and J lost 8 bases, with 19 bases between them. Per germline, CDR1 LNHNV and CDR2 YYDKDF (reference sequence). In DNA, the CDR3 is TGTGCCACCAGCAGAGATGGAGGACTGGGGGGGCAGGAAAAACTGTTTTTT. Translating gives CATSRDGGLGGQEKLFF.

V gene TRBV5-1 combines with J gene TRBJ2-7; D unclear. This CDR3 is 12 amino acids long. Per germline, CDR1 SGHRS and CDR2 YFSETQ. The ends were cut back, 1 base at V and 6 bases at J, with 8 bases in the middle. Written as DNA, the CDR3 is TGCGCCAGCAGCTTGTCCCCGGGCGAGCAGTACTTC. It encodes CASSLSPGEQYF.

This chain uses TRBV6-5 with TRBJ2-7; D gene ambiguous. The germline V gene encodes CDR1 MNHEY and CDR2 SVGAGI. The CDR3 length is 14 residues. The V gene lost 0 bases and the J gene lost 2 bases, with 8 bases spanning the gap. The CDR3 is CASSYSSRTYEQYF. CDR3 bases: TGTGCCAGCAGTTACTCGAGCAGGACCTACGAGCAGTACTTC.

The chain carries TRBV5-1 and TRBJ1-1, with D perhaps TRBD1 (6 bases). CDR1 and CDR2 from the germline V gene are SGHRS and YFSETQ. The CDR3 has 14 amino acids. V was clipped by 1 base and J by 3 bases, with 10 bases between them. In DNA, the CDR3 is TGCGCCAGCAGCTTGAACAGGGCGGACACTGAAGCTTTCTTT. The encoded protein is CASSLNRADTEAFF.

This clone was recorded once. Germline is not matched at one junction end, which may reflect a read error. The chain links TRBV6-5 to TRBJ2-7; 9 bases agree with TRBD1. Germline V gives CDR1 MNHEY, CDR2 SVGAGI. There are 15 residues in the CDR3. The CDR3 DNA reads TGTGTCAGCAGTTCCATCGACAGGGGGGGTTACGAGCAGTACTTC. Its protein is CVSSSIDRGGYEQYF.

The DNA of the CDR3 is TGTGCCAGCAGCCTGGGGGGACAGGGAAATGGTGAGCAGTTCTTC. Translation gives CASSLGGQGNGEQFF. This rearrangement joins TRBV5-4 to TRBJ2-1; 9 bases map to TRBD1. The CDR3 runs to 15 residues. V lost 4 bases, J lost 9 bases, and 11 bases stayed unmatched. The germline V gene has CDR1 SGHNT and CDR2 YYREEE (reference sequence).

This clone was detected only a few times. This chain links TRBV30 with TRBJ2-1; 9 bases line up with TRBD2. Trimming removed 7 bases from V and 7 bases from J; junction bases left unmatched: 11. CDR3 size: 14 residues. Germline loops: CDR1 GTSNPN, CDR2 SVGIG (reference sequence). The CDR3 sequence: CAFRPSGAWNEQFF. The CDR3 DNA is TGTGCCTTCCGCCCTAGCGGGGCATGGAATGAGCAGTTCTTC.

The V gene is TRBV5-4, the J gene TRBJ2-5; 16 positions match TRBD2. CDR1 is SGHNT, CDR2 YYREEE, per germline (reference sequence). With V trimmed by 4 bases and J by 5 bases, 8 bases remained unmatched. The CDR3 runs to 17 residues. CDR3 protein: CASSRGTSGGAGETQYF. Written as DNA, the CDR3 is TGTGCCAGCAGCCGCGGGACTAGCGGGGGGGCAGGGGAGACCCAGTACTTC.

The chain is built from TRBV18 and TRBJ2-3; TRBD1 matches at 10 bases. The germline gives CDR1 KGHSH, CDR2 LQKENI. The V gene end was trimmed by 5 bases and the J gene end by 1 base; junction bases not matched to a gene: 6. CDR3 size: 16 residues. The CDR3 nucleotides are TGTGCCAGCTCATTGGGACAGGGGATTGGCACAGATACGCAGTATTTT. The encoded protein is CASSLGQGIGTDTQYF.

CDR3 coding DNA: TGTGCCAGCAGTTTATTACGGACAGCCGAAGCTTTCTTT. It encodes CASSLLRTAEAFF. The chain combines TRBV27 with TRBJ1-1, with D tentatively TRBD1 (6 bases). The CDR3 is 13 amino acids. CDR1 is MNHEY and CDR2 is SMNVEV in the germline V gene (reference sequence). Trimming stripped 1 base from V and 8 bases from J, with 11 bases between.

V gene TRBV4-2 combines with J gene TRBJ1-1, with TRBD1 identical over 7 bases. Germline V CDR1 and CDR2: LGHNA, YNFKEQ. CDR3 length equals 15 residues. V shed 5 bases, J shed 5 bases, and the junction held 11 bases outside the gene matches. CDR3 sequence reads: CASSYRGGARTEAFF. The CDR3 nucleotides are TGTGCCAGCAGCTACCGAGGGGGCGCGAGGACTGAAGCTTTCTTT.

The chain couples TRBV6-5 to TRBJ2-5; 7 bases are a match to TRBD2. V gave up 4 bases and J gave up 0 bases; unmatched junction bases: 2. This CDR3 spans 14 amino acids. Germline V gene lookup returns CDR1 MNHEY and CDR2 SVGAGI. CDR3 residues: CASSWEGHQETQYF. The CDR3 bases are TGTGCCAGCAGTTGGGAGGGACACCAAGAGACCCAGTACTTC.

This clone was observed a handful of times. V usage is TRBV15 and J usage is TRBJ1-5, with D possibly being TRBD1 (6 bases). The CDR3 length is 17 residues. The germline V gene encodes CDR1 LNHNV and CDR2 YYDKDF (reference sequence). V dropped 0 bases and J dropped 4 bases, with 16 bases sitting between them. The CDR3 is CATSRDPRGFGNQPQHF. As DNA, the CDR3 is TGTGCCACCAGCAGAGATCCCAGGGGATTTGGTAATCAGCCCCAGCATTTT.

J is TRBJ2-5 and V is TRBV7-6; D uncertain. CDR3 length: 14 amino acids. In germline, CDR1 is SGHVS, CDR2 FNYEAQ. V was cut by 8 bases and J by 1 base, with 14 bases left in between. This CDR3 is CASHTPQIQETQYF. The DNA for the CDR3 is TGTGCCAGCCATACTCCGCAAATCCAAGAGACCCAGTACTTC.